The 24 T cell receptor beta chains in this list originate from one sample, sequenced in a study of regulatory T cells in long-lasting Graves disease. Assembly of TCR beta libraries relied on iRepertoire HTBI primers together with Arm-PCR of CDR3 regions. TCRdb analysed the multiplex PCR reads with MiXCR anew, one entry per CDR3 protein. Found here are about 210,000 distinct CDR3 sequences, around 20% of them singletons; the top ten hold about 12%. Time point denoted: newly diagnosed GD, antithyroid drugs for less than 3 months. With RNA extracted from PBMCs as input, the TCR library was made. Another study also made use of these data, one on T cells in Graves' hyperthyroidism and ophthalmopathy.

The input for sequencing was peripheral blood mononuclear cells (PBMCs), taken at new diagnosis, from a patient treated with antithyroid drugs. These receptors were obtained from a young woman with Graves disease.

Ten or more counts support this clonotype. V and J are TRBV20-1 and TRBJ2-5; the D is unclear. V lost 0 bases, J lost 6 bases, and 8 bases lay in between. This CDR3 has 12 residues. The germline V gene has CDR1 DFQATT and CDR2 SNEGSKA (reference sequence). DNA for the CDR3: TGCAGTGCTAGAGAGGCACGCAAGACCCAGTACTTC. It is translated as CSAREARKTQYF.

In regard to this clonotype: In this CDR3 the conserved last residue, phenylalanine or tryptophan, is missing, so a read error is likely. V is TRBV18 and J is TRBJ1-1; no clear D gene. Trimming took 3 bases from V and 2 from J, leaving 7 bases between them. This CDR3 is built from 13 residues. Per the germline V gene, CDR1 is KGHSH and CDR2 is LQKENI. The CDR3 DNA follows: TGTGCCAGCTCACCCAGTTTTAACACTGAAGCTTTCCTT. Translation: CASSPSFNTEAFL.

The rearrangement links TRBV7-6 to TRBJ2-1; no clear D. The CDR3 is 16 amino acids. Trimming left V 1 base short and J 3 bases short, with 13 bases between. Germline lookup yields CDR1 SGHVS and CDR2 FNYEAQ. This CDR3 is CASSLGSGVLYNEQFF. CDR3 nucleotides: TGTGCCAGCAGCTTAGGCTCTGGCGTCCTCTACAATGAGCAGTTCTTC.

This clonotype showed up many times. The chain employs TRBV28 and TRBJ2-7; D is unclear. V shed 1 base and J shed 5 bases, with 9 bases lying between them. The germline gives CDR1 MDHEN, CDR2 SYDVKM. The CDR3 extends over 13 amino acids. The CDR3 here is CASSLSPPDEQYF. The CDR3 DNA follows: TGTGCCAGCAGTTTATCACCCCCGGACGAGCAGTACTTC.

In this sample, this clonotype turned up many times. The rearrangement uses TRBV27 and TRBJ2-7, with 9 bases lining up with TRBD2. This CDR3 spans 17 amino acids. V lost 10 bases and J lost 1; bases outside the gene matches: 17. Per germline, CDR1 MNHEY and CDR2 SMNVEV (reference sequence). CDR3 in amino acids: CAITLRGRLAESYEQYF. The DNA for the CDR3 is TGTGCCATAACCCTTAGAGGCCGACTAGCGGAGTCCTACGAGCAGTACTTC.

V and J are TRBV9 and TRBJ1-1; D not resolved. Trimming removed 1 base from V and 6 bases from J, with 1 base in between. CDR3 length equals 10 residues. Germline assignment: CDR1 SGDLS and CDR2 YYNGEE. The CDR3 DNA sequence: TGTGCCAGCAGCGTACCTGAAGCTTTCTTT. Translating it yields CASSVPEAFF. The entire variable domain, with the rest obtained from reference TRBV9 and TRBJ1-1, is as follows: DSGVTQTPKHLITATGQRVTLRCSPRSGDLSVYWYQQSLDQGLQFLIQYYNGEERAKGNILERFSAQQFPDLHSELNLSSLELGDSALYFCASSVPEAFFGQGTRLTVV.

As to this clonotype: With a far larger clone one base away, a read error is the likely cause. The chain is built from TRBV6-6 and TRBJ2-7; 10 bases align to TRBD2. This CDR3 is built from 18 residues. In germline, CDR1 is MNHNY, CDR2 SVGAGI (reference sequence). After removal of 1 base from V and 7 bases from J, the junction contained 16 bases not matched to a gene. The CDR3 loop reads CASSYYRRGASGSGEQYF. CDR3 in DNA: TGTGCCAGCAGTTACTATCGCCGGGGGGCTAGCGGGAGTGGAGAGCAGTACTTC.

This clonotype was counted ten times or more. The chain joins TRBV2 to TRBJ2-3; TRBD2 aligns across 7 bases. This CDR3 spans 16 amino acids. Germline V gene data show CDR1 as SNHLY and CDR2 as FYNNEI. With 8 bases clipped from V and 1 base from J, the junction kept 12 bases outside the gene matches. CDR3 nucleotide sequence: TGTGCCAGCTCAATGGCTAGCGGTTGGGGCACAGATACGCAGTATTTT. Its translation: CASSMASGWGTDTQYF.

In its sample, this clonotype was seen many times. The V call is TRBV19, the J call TRBJ1-2; D is unresolved. Per germline, CDR1 LNHDA and CDR2 SQIVND (reference sequence). The V gene lost 5 bases and the J gene lost 3 bases, with 13 bases spanning the gap. This CDR3 is 14 amino acids long. CDR3 sequence reads: CASSRARSDYGYTF. Written as DNA, the CDR3 is TGTGCCAGTAGTCGGGCCAGGTCGGACTATGGCTACACCTTC. Full variable domain (remainder filled in from reference TRBV19 and TRBJ1-2): DGGITQSPKYLFRKEGQNVTLSCEQNLNHDAMYWYRQDPGQGLRLIYYSQIVNDFQKGDIAEGYSVSREKKESFPLTVTSAQKNPTAFYLCASSRARSDYGYTFGSGTRLTVV.

The chain couples TRBV7-8 to TRBJ2-1; possible D gene TRBD2, 5 bases. The DNA end lines up better with TRBJ2-5; the J call may be wrong. CDR3 size: 14 residues. The germline CDR1 and CDR2 sequences are SGHVS and FQNEAQ. CDR3 sequence reads: CASSPRWGEETQYF. DNA for the CDR3: TGTGCCAGCAGCCCGCGGTGGGGAGAAGAGACCCAGTACTTC.

This clonotype was counted many times. The chain is built from TRBV2 and TRBJ1-1, with D uncertain. CDR3 size: 14 residues. V was clipped by 5 bases and J by 7 bases, with 17 bases between them. Germline lookup yields CDR1 SNHLY and CDR2 FYNNEI. This chain's CDR3 is CASSTQSGWREAFF. The CDR3 nucleotides are TGTGCCAGCAGTACTCAGTCGGGATGGCGTGAAGCTTTCTTT.

The sample holds a few counts of this clonotype. A read error may account for a junction end that differs from germline. The chain has TRBV7-2 and TRBJ2-7; no clear D. Germline V gene sequence: CDR1 SGHTA, CDR2 FQGNSA. The CDR3 consists of 12 residues. The CDR3 here is CANSLLTYEQYF. In DNA, the CDR3 is TGTGCCAACAGCTTACTTACCTACGAGCAGTACTTC.

The chain links TRBV15 to TRBJ1-2, with 8 bases that match TRBD1. CDR3 size: 15 residues. CDR1 and CDR2 (germline): LNHNV, YYDKDF (reference sequence). V dropped 3 bases and J dropped 8; count of bases not matched to a gene: 11. CDR3 sequence (DNA): TGTGCCACCAGCAGCGGCGACAGGGGCCTTTTCGGCTACACCTTC. Its translation: CATSSGDRGLFGYTF.

In this sample, this clonotype turned up a few times. This sequence joins TRBV20-1 and TRBJ1-3; 9 nucleotides align to TRBD1. This CDR3 has 15 residues. CDR1 DFQATT and CDR2 SNEGSKA come from the germline V gene (reference sequence). The V gene end was trimmed by 1 base and the J gene end by 1 base; junction bases not matched to a gene: 2. CDR3 DNA: TGCAGTGCTAGAGGACAGGGGGGGTCTGGAAACACCATATATTTT. Translating gives CSARGQGGSGNTIYF.

Here the CDR3 reads CASSLYSAGGTEAFF. The CDR3 bases are TGTGCCAGCAGCTTATATTCGGCAGGGGGCACTGAAGCTTTCTTT. V is TRBV7-2 and J is TRBJ1-1; TRBD1 matches 7 bases. With V trimmed by 2 bases and J by 4 bases, 7 bases remained unmatched. Germline assignment: CDR1 SGHTA and CDR2 FQGNSA. The CDR3 covers 15 residues.

This clonotype was observed a handful of times. The chain joins TRBV25-1 to TRBJ1-1, with D perhaps TRBD1 (5 bases). CDR1 is MGHDK, CDR2 SYGVNS, per germline. V was cut by 6 bases and J by 4 bases, with 9 bases left in between. CDR3 length: 12 residues. CDR3 amino acids: CASRDGGTEAFF. Here the CDR3 DNA reads TGTGCCAGCAGGGATGGGGGCACTGAAGCTTTCTTT.

This clonotype appeared many times. The junction departs from germline at one end; a sequencing error may be responsible. CDR3 DNA: TGTGCCAGCAGTTTAGGGCTAGCGGGCACAGATACGCAGTATTTT. Its translation is CASSLGLAGTDTQYF. The rearrangement links TRBV5-1 to TRBJ2-3, with TRBD2 matching 7 bases. This CDR3 spans 15 amino acids. Per germline, CDR1 SGHRS and CDR2 YFSETQ.

This clonotype was recorded at least ten times. V gene TRBV19 combines with J gene TRBJ2-5; 9 bases map to TRBD1. V gave up 4 bases and J gave up 5 bases; unmatched junction bases: 8. The CDR3 has 15 residues. Per germline, CDR1 LNHDA and CDR2 SQIVND (reference sequence). Here the CDR3 DNA reads TGTGCCAGTAGTACACGGACAGGGGTCAGGGAGACCCAGTACTTC. This encodes CASSTRTGVRETQYF.

On this clonotype: One base separates it from a far larger clone, so it is likely a read error. The rearrangement uses TRBV11-2 and TRBJ2-4; 13 bases are shared with TRBD2. Looked up from germline, CDR1 is SGHAT and CDR2 is FQNNGV. The length of the CDR3 is 15 residues. CDR3 nucleotides: TGTGCCAGCAGAAGGACTAGCGGGAGAGTTGATGAGCAGCTCTTC. This codes for CASRRTSGRVDEQLF.

The chain links TRBV11-2 to TRBJ2-7, with D perhaps TRBD2 (7 bases). CDR1 and CDR2 from the germline V gene are SGHAT and FQNNGV. This CDR3 contains 15 residues. V was pared by 4 bases and J by 2 bases, with 15 bases between. The DNA for the CDR3 is TGTGCCAGCAGCTCCGACGGGGGGCCAGCCTACGAGCAGTACTTC. Encoded protein: CASSSDGGPAYEQYF.

This clonotype has at least ten counts. The rearrangement links TRBV29-1 to TRBJ1-1; 8 bases line up with TRBD1. The CDR3 sequence is 13 residues long. V was pared by 7 bases and J by 3 bases, with 7 bases of the junction left unmatched. The V gene's germline CDR1 is SQVTM and CDR2 ANQGSEA. The DNA for the CDR3 is TGCAGCGGAAAGGACAGGGTGTACACTGAAGCTTTCTTT. Encoded protein: CSGKDRVYTEAFF.

This clonotype was counted many times. The J gene is TRBJ2-2, the V gene TRBV4-2, with TRBD2 matching 7 bases. CDR3 length equals 16 residues. In germline, CDR1 is LGHNA, CDR2 YNFKEQ. Losses at the gene ends were 1 base for V and 7 bases for J; bases not matched to a gene: 9. CDR3 sequence: CASSQGAGVDSGELFF. The CDR3 nucleotides read TGTGCCAGCAGCCAAGGGGCGGGGGTAGATAGCGGGGAGCTGTTTTTT.

The table lists this clonotype with many counts. The V and J genes are TRBV29-1 and TRBJ1-1, with D uncertain. Per germline, CDR1 SQVTM and CDR2 ANQGSEA. Deletions cut 8 bases from V and 2 bases from J, with 18 bases between. This CDR3 has 14 amino acids. The CDR3 sequence: CSLHPTMGNTEAFF. The DNA for the CDR3 is TGCAGCCTCCATCCTACGATGGGTAACACTGAAGCTTTCTTT.

There are many counts of this clonotype. The chain joins TRBV11-3 to TRBJ1-1; D may be TRBD1 (5 bases). Trimming took off 2 bases at V and 11 bases at J, with 18 bases between the two ends. From germline, CDR1 is SGHNT and CDR2 YENEEA. The CDR3 runs to 14 residues. This CDR3 is CASSLSRVVHSAFF. The CDR3 DNA sequence: TGTGCCAGCAGCTTATCCAGGGTGGTCCATTCGGCTTTCTTT.